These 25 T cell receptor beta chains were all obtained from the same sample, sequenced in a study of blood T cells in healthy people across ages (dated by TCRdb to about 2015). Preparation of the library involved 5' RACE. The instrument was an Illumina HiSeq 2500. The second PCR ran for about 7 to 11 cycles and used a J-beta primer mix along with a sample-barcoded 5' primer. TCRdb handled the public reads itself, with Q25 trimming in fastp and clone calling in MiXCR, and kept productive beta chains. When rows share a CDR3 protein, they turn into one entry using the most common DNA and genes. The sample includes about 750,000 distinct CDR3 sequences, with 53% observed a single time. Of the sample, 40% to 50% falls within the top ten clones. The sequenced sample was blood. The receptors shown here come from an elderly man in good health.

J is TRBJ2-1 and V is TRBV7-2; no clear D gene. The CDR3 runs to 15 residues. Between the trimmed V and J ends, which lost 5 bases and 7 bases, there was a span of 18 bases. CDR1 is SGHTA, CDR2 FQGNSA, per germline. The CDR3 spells CASSPRTFLRNEQFF. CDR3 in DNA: TGTGCCAGCAGCCCTCGGACCTTCCTTCGAAATGAGCAGTTCTTC.

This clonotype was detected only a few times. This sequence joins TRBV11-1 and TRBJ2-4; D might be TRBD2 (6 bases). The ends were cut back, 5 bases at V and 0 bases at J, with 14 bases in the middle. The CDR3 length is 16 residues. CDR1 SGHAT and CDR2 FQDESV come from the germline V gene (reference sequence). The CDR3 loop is CASSDVLAVAKNIQYF. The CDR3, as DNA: TGTGCCAGCAGCGACGTTTTAGCGGTAGCCAAAAACATTCAGTACTTC.

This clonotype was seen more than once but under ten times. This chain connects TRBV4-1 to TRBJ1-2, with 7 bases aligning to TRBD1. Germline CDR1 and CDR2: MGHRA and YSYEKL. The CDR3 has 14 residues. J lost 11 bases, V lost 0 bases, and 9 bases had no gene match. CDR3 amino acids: CASSQDPGQAGYTF. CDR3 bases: TGCGCCAGCAGCCAAGATCCCGGACAGGCTGGGTACACCTTC.

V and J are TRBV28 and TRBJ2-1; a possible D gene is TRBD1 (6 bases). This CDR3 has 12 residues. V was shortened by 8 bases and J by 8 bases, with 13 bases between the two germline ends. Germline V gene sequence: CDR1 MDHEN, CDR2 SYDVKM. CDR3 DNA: TGTGCCAGCGGGGGCCCAAGGTATGAGCAGTTCTTC. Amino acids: CASGGPRYEQFF.

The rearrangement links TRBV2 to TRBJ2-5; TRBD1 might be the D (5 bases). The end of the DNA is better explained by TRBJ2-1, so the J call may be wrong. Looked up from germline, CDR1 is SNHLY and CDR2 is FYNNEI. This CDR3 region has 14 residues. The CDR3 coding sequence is TGTGCCAGCAGCGGCAGGGCGTACCAAGAGACCCAGTTCTTC. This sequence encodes CASSGRAYQETQFF.

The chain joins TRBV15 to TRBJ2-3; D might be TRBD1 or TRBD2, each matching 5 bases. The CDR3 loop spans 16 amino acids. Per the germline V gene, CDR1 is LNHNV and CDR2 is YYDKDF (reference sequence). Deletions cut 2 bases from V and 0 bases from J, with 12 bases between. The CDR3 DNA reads TGTGCCACCAGCAGAAATTCTGGGGGAAGCACAGATACGCAGTATTTT. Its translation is CATSRNSGGSTDTQYF.

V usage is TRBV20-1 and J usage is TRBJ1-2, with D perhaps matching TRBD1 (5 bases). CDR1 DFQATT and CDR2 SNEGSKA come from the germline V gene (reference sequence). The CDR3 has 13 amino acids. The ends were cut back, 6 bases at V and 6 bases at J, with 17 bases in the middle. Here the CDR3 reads CSATDLGEDGYTF. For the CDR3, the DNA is TGCAGTGCAACCGACCTGGGGGAGGATGGCTACACCTTC.

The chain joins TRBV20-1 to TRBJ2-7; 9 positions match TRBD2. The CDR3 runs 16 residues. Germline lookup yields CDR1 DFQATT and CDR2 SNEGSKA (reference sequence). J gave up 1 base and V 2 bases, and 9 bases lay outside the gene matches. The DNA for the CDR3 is TGCAGTGCTAGACCGATTTGGCGGGAGGGATCCTACGAGCAGTACTTC. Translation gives CSARPIWREGSYEQYF.

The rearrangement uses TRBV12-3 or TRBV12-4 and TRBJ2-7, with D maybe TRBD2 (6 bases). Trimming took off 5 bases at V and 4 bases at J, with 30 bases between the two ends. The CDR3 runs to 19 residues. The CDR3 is CASSLSGISGGRVRYEQYF. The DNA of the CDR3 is TGTGCCAGCAGTCTCTCGGGAATTAGCGGAGGTCGTGTTCGGTACGAGCAGTACTTC.

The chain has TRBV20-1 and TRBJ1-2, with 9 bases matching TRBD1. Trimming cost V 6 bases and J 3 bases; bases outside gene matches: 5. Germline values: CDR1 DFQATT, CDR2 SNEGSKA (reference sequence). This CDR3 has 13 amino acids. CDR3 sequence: CSAQGQGDYGYTF. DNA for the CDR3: TGCAGTGCACAGGGACAGGGCGACTATGGCTACACCTTC.

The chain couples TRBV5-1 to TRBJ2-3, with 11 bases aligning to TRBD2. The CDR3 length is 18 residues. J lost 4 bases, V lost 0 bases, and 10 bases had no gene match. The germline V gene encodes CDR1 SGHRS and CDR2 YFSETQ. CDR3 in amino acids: CASSLAQTSGMIPDTQYF. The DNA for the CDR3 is TGCGCCAGCAGCTTGGCCCAGACTAGCGGGATGATCCCAGATACGCAGTATTTT.

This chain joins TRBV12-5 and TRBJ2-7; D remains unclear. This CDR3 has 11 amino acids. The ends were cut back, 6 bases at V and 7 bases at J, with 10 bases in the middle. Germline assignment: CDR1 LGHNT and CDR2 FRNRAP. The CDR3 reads CASGRGREQYF. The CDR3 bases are TGTGCTAGTGGCCGCGGACGGGAGCAGTACTTC.

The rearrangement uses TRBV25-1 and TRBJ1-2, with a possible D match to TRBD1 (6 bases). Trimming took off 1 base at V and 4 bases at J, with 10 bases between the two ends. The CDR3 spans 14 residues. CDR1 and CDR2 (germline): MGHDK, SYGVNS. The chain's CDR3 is CASSELAGAYGYTF. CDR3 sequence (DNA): TGTGCCAGCAGTGAATTGGCGGGGGCCTATGGCTACACCTTC.

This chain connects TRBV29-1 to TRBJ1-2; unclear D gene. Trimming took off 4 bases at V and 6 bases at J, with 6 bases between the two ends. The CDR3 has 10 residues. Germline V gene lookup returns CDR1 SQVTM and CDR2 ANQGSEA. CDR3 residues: CSVGSDGYTF. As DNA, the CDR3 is TGCAGCGTTGGATCTGATGGCTACACCTTC.

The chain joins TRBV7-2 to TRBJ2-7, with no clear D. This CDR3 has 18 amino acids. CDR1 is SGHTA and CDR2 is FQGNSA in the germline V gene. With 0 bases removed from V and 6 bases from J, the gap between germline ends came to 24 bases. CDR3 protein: CASSLATASPIGPLEQYF. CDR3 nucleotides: TGTGCCAGCAGCTTAGCCACAGCATCCCCCATCGGCCCCCTCGAGCAGTACTTC. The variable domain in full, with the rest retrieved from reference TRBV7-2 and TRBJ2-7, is GAGVSQSPSNKVTEKGKDVELRCDPISGHTALYWYRQSLGQGLEFLIYFQGNSAPDKSGLPSDRFSAERTGGSVSTLTIQRTQQEDSAVYLCASSLATASPIGPLEQYFGPGTRLTVT.

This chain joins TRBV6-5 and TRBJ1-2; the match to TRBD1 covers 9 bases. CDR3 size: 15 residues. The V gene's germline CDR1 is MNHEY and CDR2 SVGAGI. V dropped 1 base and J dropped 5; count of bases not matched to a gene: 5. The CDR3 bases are TGTGCCAGCAGTTACTTAGGGGACAGGGAATATGGCTACACCTTC. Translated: CASSYLGDREYGYTF.

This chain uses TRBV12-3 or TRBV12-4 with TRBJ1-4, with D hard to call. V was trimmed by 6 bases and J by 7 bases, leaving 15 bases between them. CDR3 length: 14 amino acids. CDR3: CASRPRDWGEKLFF. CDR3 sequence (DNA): TGTGCCAGCAGGCCCCGGGATTGGGGTGAAAAACTGTTTTTT.

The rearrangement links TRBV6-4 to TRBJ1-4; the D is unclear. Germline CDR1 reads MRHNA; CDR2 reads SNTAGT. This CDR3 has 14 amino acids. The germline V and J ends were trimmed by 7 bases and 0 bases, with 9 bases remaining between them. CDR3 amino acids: CASKMEATNEKLFF. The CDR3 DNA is TGTGCCAGCAAAATGGAGGCAACTAATGAAAAACTGTTTTTT.

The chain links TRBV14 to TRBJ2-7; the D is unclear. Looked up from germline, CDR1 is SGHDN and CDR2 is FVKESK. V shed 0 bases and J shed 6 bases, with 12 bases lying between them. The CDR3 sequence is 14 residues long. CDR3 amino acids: CASSQDSRAGEQYF. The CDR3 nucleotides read TGTGCCAGCAGCCAAGATAGTCGAGCCGGCGAGCAGTACTTC.

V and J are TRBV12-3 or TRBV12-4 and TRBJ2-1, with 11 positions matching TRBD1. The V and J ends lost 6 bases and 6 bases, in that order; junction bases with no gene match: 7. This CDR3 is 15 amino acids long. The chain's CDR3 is CASSLPGTGGNEQFF. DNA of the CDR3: TGTGCCAGCAGCCTACCTGGGACAGGGGGCAATGAGCAGTTCTTC.

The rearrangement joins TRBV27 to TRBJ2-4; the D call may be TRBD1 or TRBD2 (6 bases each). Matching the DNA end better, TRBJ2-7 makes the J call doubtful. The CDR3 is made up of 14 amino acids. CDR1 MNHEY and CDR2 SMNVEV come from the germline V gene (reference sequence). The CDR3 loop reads CASRGAGRIHEQYF. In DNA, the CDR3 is TGTGCCAGCAGGGGGGCGGGGAGGATCCACGAGCAGTACTTC.

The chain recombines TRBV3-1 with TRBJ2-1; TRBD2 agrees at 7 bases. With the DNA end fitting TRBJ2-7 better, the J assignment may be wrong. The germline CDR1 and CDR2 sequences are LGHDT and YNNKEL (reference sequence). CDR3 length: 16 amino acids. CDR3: CASSRAGPSGPNEQYF. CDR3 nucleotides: TGTGCCAGCAGCCGAGCCGGCCCTAGCGGTCCCAACGAGCAGTACTTC.

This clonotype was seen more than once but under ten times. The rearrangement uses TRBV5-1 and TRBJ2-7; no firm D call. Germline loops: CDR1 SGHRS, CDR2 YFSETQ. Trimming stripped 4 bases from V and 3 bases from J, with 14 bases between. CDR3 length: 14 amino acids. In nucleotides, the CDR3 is TGCGCCAGCAGCGTCGGACCGATCTACTACGAGCAGTACTTC. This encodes CASSVGPIYYEQYF.

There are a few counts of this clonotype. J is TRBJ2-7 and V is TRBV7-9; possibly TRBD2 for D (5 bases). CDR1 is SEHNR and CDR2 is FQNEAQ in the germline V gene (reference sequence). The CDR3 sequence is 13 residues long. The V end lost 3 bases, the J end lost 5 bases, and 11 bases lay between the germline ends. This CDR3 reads CASSFSREHEQYF. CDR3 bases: TGTGCCAGCAGCTTTAGTCGGGAACACGAGCAGTACTTC.

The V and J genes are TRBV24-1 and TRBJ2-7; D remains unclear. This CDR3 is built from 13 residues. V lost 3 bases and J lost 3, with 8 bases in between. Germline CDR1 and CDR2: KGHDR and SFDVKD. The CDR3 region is CATSDTVGYEQYF. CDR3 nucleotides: TGTGCCACCAGTGATACGGTGGGCTACGAGCAGTACTTC.